This passage covers 32 T cell receptor beta chains from one sample sequenced in a study of blood T cell repertoires in acute mononucleosis (TCRdb year 2020). The receptor library was made with the immunoSEQ multiplex PCR assay. Sourced from immuneACCESS, this table was stored by TCRdb with only in-frame sequences that have V and J called. A share of the clones is absent; for the studies checked, an unresolved V gene accounts for under half, and the remainder has no known explanation. In this sample the table shows around 1,800 clones, 20% to 25% of which occur a single time. The top ten clones comprise 25% to 30% of the sample. The time point label here, explained by the study, means: convalescence about 6 months (5-8 months) after acute presentation (visit 7). This material consisted of EBV YVL epitope tetramer+ CD8+ T cells sorted from PBMCs, taken during convalescence from infectious mononucleosis. The meaning of the sample's cell subset or site label: CD8 T cells binding a tetramer with EBV BRLF1 109-117 peptide (YVL-BR). These receptors came from a woman between 18 and 29 years old with infectious mononucleosis caused by EBV.

This clone was recorded many times. The chain uses TRBV27 and TRBJ1-1; D not certain. Deletions cut 2 bases from V and 8 bases from J, with 12 bases between. The CDR3 loop spans 13 amino acids. CDR1 is MNHEY and CDR2 is SMNVEV in the germline V gene (reference sequence). The CDR3 loop is CASSLGPGTEAFF. In nucleotides, the CDR3 is TGTGCCAGCAGTTTAGGTCCAGGTACGGAAGCTTTCTTT.

This chain joins TRBV6-9 and TRBJ2-7; a weak D match, TRBD1 (5 bases). The ends were cut back, 3 bases at V and 1 base at J, with 7 bases in the middle. CDR1 and CDR2 from the germline V gene are MNHGY and SVAAGI. This CDR3 comprises 13 residues. CDR3: CASSYQGSYEQYF. The DNA of the CDR3 is TGTGCCAGCAGTTACCAGGGTTCCTACGAGCAGTACTTC.

This rearrangement joins TRBV29-1 to TRBJ2-7; 10 nucleotides line up with TRBD1. Germline CDR1 SQVTM, CDR2 ANQGSEA. V was clipped by 6 bases and J by 6 bases; unmatched bases: 8. This CDR3 region has 13 residues. The CDR3 reads CSVGTGEDGEQYF. The CDR3 bases are TGCAGCGTGGGGACAGGGGAAGACGGCGAGCAGTACTTC.

A few counts support this clone. This could be a read error, since a much larger clone is one nucleotide away. The chain has TRBV6-4 and TRBJ1-1; D possibly corresponds to TRBD1 (5 bases). In germline, CDR1 is MRHNA, CDR2 SNTAGT. V gave up 5 bases and J gave up 1 base, with 11 bases separating them. This CDR3 comprises 14 residues. This CDR3 reads CASSPNRRNTEAFF. The CDR3 DNA sequence: TGTGCCAGCAGTCCAAACAGGAGGAACACTGAAGCTTTCTTT.

This chain joins TRBV27 and TRBJ2-2, with TRBD1 matching 8 bases. In germline, CDR1 is MNHEY, CDR2 SMNVEV (reference sequence). The CDR3 extends over 16 amino acids. Germline trimming cut 5 bases from V and 1 base from J; bases unmatched to any gene: 6. The CDR3 loop is CASSALDRGNTGELFF. The CDR3 region has the DNA TGTGCCAGCAGTGCCCTTGACAGGGGGAACACCGGGGAGCTGTTTTTT.

Comments on this clone: The sample has other DNA sequences that encode this CDR3 too. The chain uses TRBV5-4 and TRBJ2-7; D may be TRBD1 or TRBD2 (7 bases each). V was cut by 4 bases and J by 2 bases, with 19 bases left in between. The germline CDR1 and CDR2 sequences are SGHNT and YYREEE (reference sequence). There are 16 residues in the CDR3. The CDR3: CASSARGGGGTYEQYF. In DNA, the CDR3 is TGTGCCAGCAGCGCGCGGGGAGGGGGCGGGACCTACGAGCAGTACTTC.

This clone is termed large. Other DNA sequences in this sample translate to the same CDR3. The chain combines TRBV11-2 with TRBJ2-7, with D possibly TRBD2 on 5 matching bases. Germline CDR1 SGHAT, CDR2 FQNNGV. With 0 bases removed from V and 0 bases from J, the gap between germline ends came to 12 bases. CDR3 size: 16 residues. CDR3 region: CASSLDWRIRSYEQYF. The CDR3 DNA reads as TGTGCCAGCAGCTTAGATTGGAGGATTCGCTCCTACGAGCAGTACTTC.

This clone was seen a handful of times. CDR3 sequence (DNA): TGTGCCAGCAGCACCCATAGCGGGAGGGCCGTCCACGAGCAGTACTTC. Its protein product is CASSTHSGRAVHEQYF. This chain connects TRBV5-6 to TRBJ2-7; 11 bases are shared with TRBD2. This CDR3 has 16 residues. Per germline, CDR1 SGHDT and CDR2 YYEEEE. V was clipped by 4 bases and J by 5 bases; unmatched bases: 11.

This clone counts as large. Other DNA sequences from this sample encode an identical CDR3 as well. This chain joins TRBV27 and TRBJ1-1; 7 bases align to TRBD1. The CDR3 covers 13 residues. V lost 4 bases and J lost 4; bases outside the gene matches: 3. CDR1 is MNHEY and CDR2 is SMNVEV in the germline V gene (reference sequence). The chain's CDR3 is CASSSAGGTEAFF. The DNA of the CDR3 is TGTGCCAGCAGTTCCGCAGGGGGCACTGAAGCTTTCTTT.

In its sample, this clone was seen a few times. This sequence is one base from a far larger clone and is likely a read error. J is TRBJ2-7 and V is TRBV4-1; TRBD2 aligns across 8 bases. CDR3 size: 14 residues. Germline CDR1 is MGHRA and CDR2 is YSYEKL. V lost 5 bases to trimming and J lost 5 bases; unmatched junction nucleotides: 8. The CDR3 loop reads CASSLAAREDEQYF. CDR3 coding DNA: TGCGCCAGCAGCTTGGCGGCGCGGGAGGACGAGCAGTACTTC.

By share of the sample, this clone is hyperexpanded. The rearrangement uses TRBV28 and TRBJ2-1; weak D call: TRBD2 (7 bases). Germline V lookup: CDR1 MDHEN, CDR2 SYDVKM. Trimming took 5 bases from V and 1 from J, leaving 18 bases between them. CDR3 size: 17 residues. The CDR3 sequence is CASSPLTGGESYNEQFF. In nucleotides, the CDR3 is TGTGCCAGCAGTCCCCTCACGGGGGGCGAATCCTACAATGAGCAGTTCTTC.

In regard to this clone: Germline and junction disagree at one end, which may indicate a read error. This chain uses TRBV29-1 with TRBJ2-1, with D perhaps TRBD1 (5 bases). CDR1 is SQVTM, CDR2 ANQGSEA, per germline. CDR3 length: 13 amino acids. CDR3 in amino acids: CSVGQGVYIEQFF. The CDR3 DNA follows: TGCAGCGTTGGGCAGGGCGTTTACATTGAGCAGTTCTTC.

This clone has a count of ten or more. V and J are TRBV6-6 and TRBJ2-7; 10 bases agree with TRBD1. Germline assignment: CDR1 MNHNY and CDR2 SVGAGI (reference sequence). V was clipped by 6 bases and J by 3 bases; unmatched bases: 5. The length of the CDR3 is 14 residues. The CDR3 nucleotides are TGTGCCAGCAGCTTTGGACAGGGGGTCTACGAGCAGTACTTC. Amino acids: CASSFGQGVYEQYF.

This clone was observed at least ten times. The chain links TRBV28 to TRBJ2-1, with 12 bases fitting TRBD1. J gave up 10 bases and V 2 bases, and 6 bases lay outside the gene matches. The CDR3 has 15 residues. The germline gives CDR1 MDHEN, CDR2 SYDVKM. The CDR3 DNA sequence: TGTGCCAGCAGTTTACCGGGACAGGGGGCGGGAGAGCAGTTCTTC. Protein sequence: CASSLPGQGAGEQFF. Filled out from reference TRBV28 and TRBJ2-1, the complete variable domain reads DVKVTQSSRYLVKRTGEKVFLECVQDMDHENMFWYRQDPGLGLRLIYFSYDVKMKEKGDIPEGYSVSREKKERFSLILESASTNQTSMYLCASSLPGQGAGEQFFGPGTRLTVL.

The table lists this clone with many counts. A single base is all that separates this from a far larger clone, so a read error is likely. Other DNA sequences in the sample encode the same CDR3. The V call is TRBV7-7, the J call TRBJ2-1; 8 bases are a match to TRBD1. The CDR3 sequence is 15 residues long. CDR1 SSHAT and CDR2 FNYEAQ come from the germline V gene (reference sequence). CDR3 sequence (DNA): TGTGCTAGCAGCCCCGACCCGACAGGGGTCAATGAGCAGTTCTTC. This encodes CASSPDPTGVNEQFF.

Ten or more counts support this clone. This likely came from a read error, as a far larger clone is one base away. The sample holds other DNA sequences that translate to the same CDR3. This chain links TRBV11-2 with TRBJ2-7; perhaps TRBD1 as D (6 bases). Germline V gene data show CDR1 as SGHAT and CDR2 as FQNNGV. The CDR3 length is 15 residues. The V end lost 5 bases, the J end lost 4 bases, and 18 bases lay between the germline ends. The chain's CDR3 is CASSQEGQLSYEQYF. Written as DNA, the CDR3 is TGTGCCAGCAGCCAAGAAGGACAGCTCTCGTACGAGCAGTACTTC. The full variable domain, in which reference TRBV11-2 and TRBJ2-7 provide the parts outside the CDR3, is EAGVAQSPRYKIIEKRQSVAFWCNPISGHATLYWYQQILGQGPKLLIQFQNNGVVDDSQLPKDRFSAERLKGVDSTLKIQPAKLEDSAVYLCASSQEGQLSYEQYFGPGTRLTVT.

J is TRBJ2-1 and V is TRBV29-1; D gene uncertain. Germline V gene lookup returns CDR1 SQVTM and CDR2 ANQGSEA. The length of the CDR3 is 13 residues. The CDR3 DNA reads as TGCATCGTGTTCCAGGCCCTTTACAATGAGCAGTTCTTC. Protein product: CIVFQALYNEQFF.

Concerning this clone itself: A far bigger clonotype differs at one base, so this is likely a read error. Other DNA sequences in the sample encode the same CDR3. The J gene is TRBJ2-7, the V gene TRBV28; 8 bases align to TRBD1. Germline V gives CDR1 MDHEN, CDR2 SYDVKM. The trim removed 6 bases at V and 0 bases at J, leaving 4 bases unmatched. CDR3 length: 14 residues. The CDR3 reads CASSQDRDSYEQYF. CDR3 DNA: TGTGCCAGCAGCCAGGACAGGGACTCCTACGAGCAGTACTTC.

CDR3 coding DNA: TGTGCCAGCAGCTTGGCTAGCGGGGCCGCGGGGACCCAGTACTTC. Amino acids: CASSLASGAAGTQYF. The genes are TRBV5-6 and TRBJ2-5, with 9 bases that match TRBD2. The length of the CDR3 is 15 residues. Per the germline V gene, CDR1 is SGHDT and CDR2 is YYEEEE. V lost 0 bases and J lost 7; bases outside the gene matches: 7.

The chain joins TRBV28 to TRBJ1-1; D remains unclear. The CDR3 spans 13 residues. Germline CDR1 is MDHEN and CDR2 is SYDVKM. Trimming pared 2 bases from V and 8 bases from J, leaving 12 bases between. CDR3 loop: CASSLGPGTEAFF. DNA of the CDR3: TGTGCCAGCAGTTTAGGTCCAGGTACGGAAGCTTTCTTT.

With respect to this clone: A read error is the likely source, as a far larger clone sits one nucleotide away. In the same sample, other DNA sequences code for this CDR3. This chain links TRBV11-2 with TRBJ2-7; D may be TRBD2 (7 bases). The CDR3 is 16 amino acids. Trimming pared 4 bases from V and 2 bases from J, leaving 18 bases between. Germline CDR1 reads SGHAT; CDR2 reads FQNNGV. The CDR3 here is CASSSRGGGGTYEQYF. The CDR3 nucleotides read TGTGCCAGCAGCTCTCGGGGCGGGGGCGGGACCTACGAGCAGTACTTC.

This clone has just a few counts. This sequence is one base from a far larger clone and is likely a read error. Other nucleotide sequences in the sample specify the same CDR3. The chain is built from TRBV7-3 and TRBJ2-5, with 12 bases aligning to TRBD2. The CDR3 totals 16 residues. Germline assignment: CDR1 SGHTA and CDR2 FQGTGA. DNA for the CDR3: TGCGCCAGCAGCTTGGCTAGCGGGGGGGCCGCGGGGACCCAGTACTTC. This gives the protein CASSLASGGAAGTQYF.

Comments on this clone: A read error likely explains this, since a far larger clone differs by one base. DNA of the CDR3: TGCGGCGTTGATTCAGGACAGGGGGTTGGCTATGGCTACACCTTC. This translates into CGVDSGQGVGYGYTF. The rearrangement uses TRBV29-1 and TRBJ1-2; 10 bases match TRBD1. The CDR3 is 15 residues long. The germline gives CDR1 SQVTM, CDR2 ANQGSEA. The whole variable domain, remainder taken from reference TRBV29-1 and TRBJ1-2, is SAVISQKPSRDICQRGTSLTIQCQVDSQVTMMFWYRQQPGQSLTLIATANQGSEATYESGFVIDKFPISRPNLTFSTLTVSNMSPEDSSIYLCGVDSGQGVGYGYTFGSGTRLTVV.

The rearrangement joins TRBV27 to TRBJ2-6, with unresolved D. The V gene's germline CDR1 is MNHEY and CDR2 SMNVEV (reference sequence). V lost 5 bases to trimming and J lost 5 bases, with 25 bases between them. The CDR3 runs 19 residues. The CDR3 loop reads CASSQSTPGYKSRANVLTF. In DNA form, the CDR3 reads TGTGCCAGCAGTCAGTCGACTCCTGGCTACAAAAGTCGGGCCAACGTCCTGACTTTC.

This clone was counted only a few times. The chain has TRBV25-1 and TRBJ2-7; 10 bases align to TRBD1. From germline, CDR1 is MGHDK and CDR2 SYGVNS. V lost 6 bases, J lost 4 bases, and 6 bases stayed unmatched. The CDR3 is 14 residues long. Here the CDR3 reads CASSPDRGLYEQYF. The CDR3 nucleotides read TGTGCCAGCAGCCCAGACAGGGGGCTGTACGAGCAGTACTTC.

Note on this clone: A single base is all that separates this from a far larger clone, so a read error is likely. The chain employs TRBV11-2 and TRBJ2-5, with TRBD2 as a possible D gene (5 bases). Trimming removed 7 bases from V and 2 bases from J, with 17 bases in between. The CDR3 has 15 residues. The germline gives CDR1 SGHAT, CDR2 FQNNGV. The CDR3 DNA follows: TGTGCCAGCATGAGGGAGTTGGCGGTGCAAGAGACCCAGTACTTC. Protein sequence: CASMRELAVQETQYF.

A few counts support this clone. This probably arose from a read error, given a far larger clone one base away. The V call is TRBV7-3, the J call TRBJ2-5; D possibly uses TRBD1 or TRBD2 (6 bases each). The CDR3 sequence is 15 residues long. Germline V CDR1 and CDR2: SGHTA, FQGTGA. The V end was cut by 7 bases, the J end by 2 bases, with 17 bases between. The CDR3 coding sequence is TGTGCCAGCATGAGGGGGTTGGCGGGGCAAGAGACCCAGTACTTC. Its protein is CASMRGLAGQETQYF.

This clone was detected many times. The junction departs from the called germline gene at one end, perhaps through a read error. Different DNA sequences within this sample yield the same CDR3. This rearrangement joins TRBV7-9 to TRBJ2-7; 8 bases align to TRBD1. Germline values: CDR1 SEHNR, CDR2 FQNEAQ (reference sequence). CDR3 length: 14 residues. The CDR3 coding sequence is TGCGCCAGCAGCCAGGACAGGGACTCCTACGAGCAGTACTTC. Its translation is CASSQDRDSYEQYF.

About this clone: A read error is the likely source, as a far larger clone sits one nucleotide away. The sample has other DNA sequences that encode this CDR3 too. The V call is TRBV5-1, the J call TRBJ2-1; 8 bases align to TRBD2. This CDR3 is built from 13 residues. Germline V gene sequence: CDR1 SGHRS, CDR2 YFSETQ. Trimming took 2 bases from V and 7 from J; bases not matched to a gene: 2. The CDR3 bases are TGCGCCAGCAGCTTCCCTAGCGGGAATGAGCAGTTCTTC. Its protein is CASSFPSGNEQFF.

The table lists this clone with many counts. This chain connects TRBV4-3 to TRBJ2-1; D remains ambiguous. Germline-derived CDR1 and CDR2 are LGHNA and YSLEER. The V gene lost 5 bases and the J gene lost 5 bases, with 7 bases spanning the gap. The length of the CDR3 is 12 residues. The CDR3 loop is CASSLVHNEQFF. In DNA form, the CDR3 reads TGCGCCAGCAGCTTGGTTCACAATGAGCAGTTCTTC.

By sample share, this clone is medium-sized. The chain has TRBV4-1 and TRBJ2-1, with D unclear. The CDR3 has 15 residues. Per the germline V gene, CDR1 is MGHRA and CDR2 is YSYEKL. V lost 1 base and J 3 bases, leaving 10 bases between the germline ends. CDR3 DNA sequence: TGCGCCAGCAGCCAAGTACCCCGAGACTACAATGAGCAGTTCTTC. Translated: CASSQVPRDYNEQFF.

This clone was picked up a small number of times. This likely traces to a read error, being one base from a far larger clone. In DNA form, the CDR3 reads TGCGGCGTTGGACTAGCGCTTTACAATGAGCAGTTCTTC. Protein product: CGVGLALYNEQFF. The V call is TRBV29-1, the J call TRBJ2-1; 9 bases are a match to TRBD2. This CDR3 spans 13 amino acids. The V gene's germline CDR1 is SQVTM and CDR2 ANQGSEA.